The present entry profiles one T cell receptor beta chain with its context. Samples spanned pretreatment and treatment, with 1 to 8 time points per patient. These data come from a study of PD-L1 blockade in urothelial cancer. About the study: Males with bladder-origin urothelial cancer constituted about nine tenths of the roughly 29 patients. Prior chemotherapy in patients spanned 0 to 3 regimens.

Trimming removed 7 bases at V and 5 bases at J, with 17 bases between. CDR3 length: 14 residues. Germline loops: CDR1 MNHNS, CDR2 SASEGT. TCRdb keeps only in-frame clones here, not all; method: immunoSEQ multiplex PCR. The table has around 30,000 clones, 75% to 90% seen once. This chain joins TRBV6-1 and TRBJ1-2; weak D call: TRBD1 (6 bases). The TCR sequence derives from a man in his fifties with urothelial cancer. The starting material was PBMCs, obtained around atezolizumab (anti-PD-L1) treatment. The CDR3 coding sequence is TGTGCCAGCACCGTTGGACAGACGAATTATGGCTACACCTTC. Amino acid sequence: CASTVGQTNYGYTF.